A selection of T cell receptor beta chains follows, all from one sample in a study of regulatory T cells in long-lasting Graves disease. TCRdb re-called the multiplex PCR reads with MiXCR, one entry per CDR3 protein. The repertoire holds roughly 420,000 distinct CDR3 sequences, about 14% seen once, with about 24% in the top ten. Sequenced here: peripheral blood mononuclear cells (PBMCs), sampled at new diagnosis, from a patient treated with antithyroid drugs. The receptor set was obtained from a female donor with Graves disease. Each CDR3 is given with its conserved first and last residue. D genes are given only for firm matches. The listing skips clone size in some rows; elsewhere it reads once, few, many or a size class.

j_gene: TRBJ2-1
v_gene: TRBV7-2
abundance: many
d_gene: -
CDR3aa: CASSFTPEPSAYNEQFF
CDR3nt: TGTGCCAGCAGCTTTACACCGGAGCCTAGCGCCTACAATGAGCAGTTCTTC

j_gene: TRBJ2-2
v_gene: TRBV12-3/TRBV12-4
abundance: -
d_gene: TRBD1
CDR3aa: CASSPYPGQGTGELFF
CDR3nt: TGTGCCAGCAGTCCCTACCCGGGACAGGGTACCGGGGAGCTGTTTTTT

j_gene: TRBJ2-2
v_gene: TRBV28
abundance: -
d_gene: TRBD2
CDR3aa: CASIVGGGNTGELFF
CDR3nt: TGTGCCAGCATAGTCGGCGGGGGTAACACCGGGGAGCTGTTTTTT

j_gene: TRBJ1-1
v_gene: TRBV24-1
abundance: many
d_gene: -
CDR3aa: CATSAATDTEAFF
CDR3nt: TGTGCCACCAGTGCCGCGACAGACACTGAAGCTTTCTTT

j_gene: TRBJ2-3
v_gene: TRBV4-2
abundance: few
d_gene: TRBD2
CDR3aa: CASSQKATSGETDTQYF
CDR3nt: TGTGCCAGCAGCCAAAAGGCGACTAGCGGGGAGACAGATACGCAGTATTTT

j_gene: TRBJ1-1
v_gene: TRBV19
abundance: many
d_gene: -
CDR3aa: CASSMGRGGRAEAFF
CDR3nt: TGTGCCAGTAGTATGGGGAGGGGAGGGCGTGCTGAAGCTTTCTTT

j_gene: TRBJ2-7
v_gene: TRBV20-1
abundance: -
d_gene: -
CDR3aa: CSAPGWISTGRDEQYF
CDR3nt: TGCAGTGCCCCTGGTTGGATATCGACAGGTCGTGACGAGCAGTACTTC

j_gene: TRBJ1-5
v_gene: TRBV20-1
abundance: many
d_gene: -
CDR3aa: CSGQLGNQPQHF
CDR3nt: TGCAGTGGGCAGTTGGGGAATCAGCCCCAGCATTTT

j_gene: TRBJ2-4
v_gene: TRBV5-1
abundance: many
d_gene: -
CDR3aa: CASSPNLATNIQYF
CDR3nt: TGCGCCAGCAGCCCCAACCTTGCTACAAACATTCAGTACTTC

j_gene: TRBJ1-1
v_gene: TRBV3-1
abundance: few
d_gene: -
CDR3aa: CASSRGGAAKAFF
CDR3nt: TGTGCCAGCAGCCGGGGGGGGGCGGCTAAAGCTTTCTTT

j_gene: TRBJ2-3
v_gene: TRBV7-8
abundance: many
d_gene: TRBD1
CDR3aa: CASSLDLQPGQAQNRDTQYF
CDR3nt: TGTGCCAGCAGCTTAGATTTGCAACCCGGACAGGCCCAAAACCGGGATACGCAGTATTTT

j_gene: TRBJ1-1
v_gene: TRBV4-3
abundance: many
d_gene: -
CDR3aa: CASSQDPRRNTEAFF
CDR3nt: TGCGCCAGCAGCCAAGATCCCAGGCGGAACACTGAAGCTTTCTTT

j_gene: TRBJ2-6
v_gene: TRBV6-9
abundance: -
d_gene: TRBD1
CDR3aa: CASSYSGGSGANVLTF
CDR3nt: TGTGCCAGCAGTTACTCAGGGGGCTCTGGGGCCAACGTCCTGACTTTC

j_gene: TRBJ2-7
v_gene: TRBV27
abundance: few
d_gene: TRBD1
CDR3aa: CASSWEGQGYEQYF
CDR3nt: TGTGCCAGCAGCTGGGAGGGACAGGGTTACGAGCAGTACTTC

j_gene: TRBJ2-7
v_gene: TRBV5-1
abundance: -
d_gene: TRBD2
CDR3aa: CASSLAYGLAGVGYEQYF
CDR3nt: TGCGCCAGCAGCTTGGCGTACGGCCTAGCGGGAGTAGGGTACGAGCAGTACTTC

j_gene: TRBJ1-1
v_gene: TRBV11-2
abundance: many
d_gene: -
CDR3aa: CASSSLQGRYTEAFF
CDR3nt: TGTGCCAGCAGCTCCCTCCAGGGAAGGTACACTGAAGCTTTCTTT

j_gene: TRBJ2-7
v_gene: TRBV6-1
abundance: many
d_gene: -
CDR3aa: CASSPGSYEQYF
CDR3nt: TGTGCCAGCAGCCCCGGCTCCTACGAGCAGTACTTC

j_gene: TRBJ1-3
v_gene: TRBV15
abundance: -
d_gene: -
CDR3aa: CATSPLSFSGNTIYF
CDR3nt: TGTGCCACTTCGCCTCTCTCCTTCTCTGGAAACACCATATATTTT

j_gene: TRBJ2-7
v_gene: TRBV28
abundance: many
d_gene: TRBD1
CDR3aa: CASRTGTGIHEQYF
CDR3nt: TGTGCCAGCAGAACCGGGACAGGGATTCACGAGCAGTACTTC

j_gene: TRBJ2-6
v_gene: TRBV29-1
abundance: many
d_gene: TRBD1
CDR3aa: CSVQGDPGQISSGANVLTF
CDR3nt: TGCAGCGTTCAGGGGGATCCGGGACAGATAAGCTCTGGGGCCAACGTCCTGACTTTC

j_gene: TRBJ1-1
v_gene: TRBV29-1
abundance: -
d_gene: TRBD1
CDR3aa: CSGKRGQGGTEAFF
CDR3nt: TGCAGCGGAAAAAGAGGACAGGGGGGCACTGAAGCTTTCTTT

j_gene: TRBJ2-7
v_gene: TRBV11-2
abundance: many
d_gene: -
CDR3aa: CASSFGVAYEQYF
CDR3nt: TGTGCCAGCAGCTTCGGCGTCGCCTACGAGCAGTACTTC

j_gene: TRBJ2-3
v_gene: TRBV2
abundance: many
d_gene: TRBD2
CDR3aa: CASSPGLAGGLSTDTQYF
CDR3nt: TGTGCCAGCAGCCCCGGACTAGCGGGAGGGCTTAGCACAGATACGCAGTATTTT

j_gene: TRBJ2-3
v_gene: TRBV30
abundance: -
d_gene: TRBD2
CDR3aa: CAWSFGLAGGGVTDTQYF
CDR3nt: TGTGCCTGGAGTTTTGGACTAGCGGGAGGGGGGGTCACAGATACGCAGTATTTT

j_gene: TRBJ2-2
v_gene: TRBV3-1
abundance: many
d_gene: -
CDR3aa: CASSQVGRGAELFF
CDR3nt: TGTGCCAGCAGCCAAGTTGGTAGGGGCGCGGAGCTGTTTTTT

j_gene: TRBJ2-5
v_gene: TRBV11-2
abundance: few
d_gene: -
CDR3aa: CASSRPGHRPSPTQYF
CDR3nt: TGTGCCAGCAGCCGACCGGGACACCGTCCCTCGCCGACCCAGTACTTC

j_gene: TRBJ1-1
v_gene: TRBV6-1
abundance: many
d_gene: -
CDR3aa: CASRAGVAGTEAFF
CDR3nt: TGTGCCAGCAGGGCAGGGGTTGCGGGCACTGAAGCTTTCTTT

j_gene: TRBJ2-7
v_gene: TRBV9
abundance: many
d_gene: TRBD2
CDR3aa: CASSSTGGSGTYEQYF
CDR3nt: TGTGCCAGCAGCTCGACCGGCGGTAGCGGGACCTACGAGCAGTACTTC

j_gene: TRBJ1-1
v_gene: TRBV12-3/TRBV12-4
abundance: many
d_gene: -
CDR3aa: CASSFVTEAFF
CDR3nt: TGTGCCAGCAGCTTCGTCACTGAAGCTTTCTTT

j_gene: TRBJ2-5
v_gene: TRBV7-3
abundance: -
d_gene: -
CDR3aa: CASSLGFAGGFRRETQYF
CDR3nt: TGTGCCAGCAGCTTGGGCTTCGCAGGGGGGTTTAGACGGGAGACCCAGTACTTC

j_gene: TRBJ2-3
v_gene: TRBV5-5
abundance: few
d_gene: TRBD2
CDR3aa: CASSSKGLAGADTQYF
CDR3nt: TGTGCCAGCAGCTCTAAGGGACTAGCGGGAGCGGATACGCAGTATTTT

j_gene: TRBJ1-1
v_gene: TRBV5-1
abundance: many
d_gene: -
CDR3aa: CASSRGTGNTEAFF
CDR3nt: TGCGCCAGCAGCCGAGGGACGGGGAACACTGAAGCTTTCTTT

j_gene: TRBJ2-1
v_gene: TRBV18
abundance: many
d_gene: -
CDR3aa: CASSKGSPSYNEQFF
CDR3nt: TGTGCCAGCTCAAAAGGGTCGCCGAGCTACAATGAGCAGTTCTTC

j_gene: TRBJ2-7
v_gene: TRBV29-1
abundance: many
d_gene: -
CDR3aa: CSVPPTGAVCEQYF
CDR3nt: TGCAGCGTCCCTCCGACGGGGGCTGTCTGCGAGCAGTACTTC

j_gene: TRBJ1-1
v_gene: TRBV10-3
abundance: -
d_gene: TRBD1
CDR3aa: CAIQGGAGGRSTEAFF
CDR3nt: TGTGCCATCCAAGGGGGGGCAGGGGGCCGTAGCACTGAAGCTTTCTTT

j_gene: TRBJ2-2
v_gene: TRBV10-3
abundance: many
d_gene: -
CDR3aa: CAISESLFHLRNTGELFF
CDR3nt: TGTGCCATCAGTGAGTCCCTATTCCATCTGAGAAACACCGGGGAGCTGTTTTTT

j_gene: TRBJ1-1
v_gene: TRBV24-1
abundance: many
d_gene: TRBD1
CDR3aa: CATSDLQGQRLNTEAFF
CDR3nt: TGTGCCACCAGTGATTTGCAGGGACAGCGGTTGAACACTGAAGCTTTCTTT

j_gene: TRBJ2-3
v_gene: TRBV7-2
abundance: many
d_gene: -
CDR3aa: CASRGIGGPYPTDTQYF
CDR3nt: TGTGCCAGCAGGGGAATAGGTGGTCCATACCCCACAGATACGCAGTATTTT

j_gene: TRBJ1-4
v_gene: TRBV5-6
abundance: many
d_gene: TRBD1
CDR3aa: CASSSTGGDEKLFF
CDR3nt: TGTGCCAGCAGCTCGACAGGGGGAGATGAAAAACTGTTTTTT

j_gene: TRBJ2-1
v_gene: TRBV20-1
abundance: -
d_gene: TRBD2
CDR3aa: CSARGGSGGYNEQFF
CDR3nt: TGCAGTGCTAGAGGGGGTAGCGGGGGGTACAATGAGCAGTTCTTC

j_gene: TRBJ2-1
v_gene: TRBV5-1
abundance: many
d_gene: -
CDR3aa: CASSNDGVGNEQFF
CDR3nt: TGCGCCAGCAGCAACGACGGAGTGGGCAATGAGCAGTTCTTC

j_gene: TRBJ2-5
v_gene: TRBV20-1
abundance: -
d_gene: -
CDR3aa: CSARRGEWSIETQYF
CDR3nt: TGCAGTGCTAGACGTGGGGAGTGGAGTATCGAGACCCAGTACTTC

j_gene: TRBJ1-1
v_gene: TRBV3-1
abundance: many
d_gene: -
CDR3aa: CASSQLGPSEAFF
CDR3nt: TGTGCCAGCAGCCAACTAGGCCCCAGTGAAGCTTTCTTT

j_gene: TRBJ1-1
v_gene: TRBV7-3
abundance: many
d_gene: -
CDR3aa: CASSSRTLGVMNTEAFF
CDR3nt: TGTGCCAGCAGCTCCCGGACCCTAGGAGTCATGAACACTGAAGCTTTCTTT

j_gene: TRBJ2-1
v_gene: TRBV3-1
abundance: -
d_gene: TRBD2
CDR3aa: CASSQASGGNEQFF
CDR3nt: TGTGCCAGCAGCCAAGCTAGCGGGGGTAATGAGCAGTTCTTC

j_gene: TRBJ1-3
v_gene: TRBV20-1
abundance: many
d_gene: -
CDR3aa: CSARAGTNSGNTIYF
CDR3nt: TGCAGTGCTAGAGCCGGGACTAACTCTGGAAACACCATATATTTT

j_gene: TRBJ2-3
v_gene: TRBV7-8
abundance: many
d_gene: TRBD2
CDR3aa: CASSLAGGLVVSDTQYF
CDR3nt: TGTGCCAGCAGCTTAGCTGGCGGACTAGTAGTATCAGATACGCAGTATTTT

j_gene: TRBJ1-5
v_gene: TRBV2
abundance: many
d_gene: -
CDR3aa: CASSVGSNQPQHF
CDR3nt: TGTGCCAGCAGTGTCGGCAGCAATCAGCCCCAGCATTTT

j_gene: TRBJ2-7
v_gene: TRBV13
abundance: -
d_gene: -
CDR3aa: CASSLGGRSSYEQYF
CDR3nt: TGTGCCAGCAGTTTAGGGGGAAGGTCCTCCTACGAGCAGTACTTC

j_gene: TRBJ1-1
v_gene: TRBV19
abundance: few
d_gene: -
CDR3aa: CASSMGTVNTEAFF
CDR3nt: TGTGCCAGTAGTATGGGAACTGTGAACACTGAAGCTTTCTTT

j_gene: TRBJ1-3
v_gene: TRBV7-9
abundance: few
d_gene: -
CDR3aa: CASSPGPLRSGNTIYF
CDR3nt: TGTGCCAGCAGCCCCGGGCCTCTCCGCTCTGGAAACACCATATATTTT